The 5 T cell receptor beta chains reported below all come from one sample, sequenced in a study of T-cell reconstitution after alpha-beta-depleted transplantation in children. As it was prepared, the TCRbeta library received unique molecular identifiers. TCRdb reprocessed the PCR reads with MiXCR, giving one entry per CDR3 protein. The sample contains about 350,000 distinct CDR3 sequences, about 14% of which appear only once. This specimen was PBMCs, taken from the stem cell graft. These TCRs come from a human donor who donated a stem cell graft to a child with Fanconi anemia.

The genes are TRBV7-9 and TRBJ1-1; D might be TRBD1 (5 bases). In germline, CDR1 is SEHNR, CDR2 FQNEAQ (reference sequence). The CDR3 sequence is 14 residues long. The ends were cut back, 5 bases at V and 5 bases at J, with 15 bases in the middle. The CDR3, as DNA: TGTGCCAGCAGCGGACCATTCGAGGGGACTGAAGCTTTCTTT. Encoded protein: CASSGPFEGTEAFF.

This clonotype came up many times. The chain joins TRBV3-1 to TRBJ1-1, with TRBD1 identical over 8 bases. CDR3 length equals 14 residues. V lost 5 bases and J lost 6; bases outside the gene matches: 8. Germline CDR1 is LGHDT and CDR2 is YNNKEL (reference sequence). In DNA form, the CDR3 reads TGTGCCAGCAGCGACCGACAGGGGACGGCTGAAGCTTTCTTT. The encoded protein is CASSDRQGTAEAFF. The complete variable domain, with remaining parts taken from reference TRBV3-1 and TRBJ1-1, reads DTAVSQTPKYLVTQMGNDKSIKCEQNLGHDTMYWYKQDSKKFLKIMFSYNNKELIINETVPNRFSPKSPDKAHLNLHINSLELGDSAVYFCASSDRQGTAEAFFGQGTRLTVV.

The chain recombines TRBV5-1 with TRBJ1-1, with TRBD1 matching 10 bases. The CDR3 runs to 16 residues. The J segment lost 5 bases and the V segment lost 0 bases, leaving 7 bases of the junction unmatched. Germline lookup yields CDR1 SGHRS and CDR2 YFSETQ. Written as DNA, the CDR3 is TGCGCCAGCAGCTTGGAGGGGACAGGGGCGTTTACTGAAGCTTTCTTT. Protein product: CASSLEGTGAFTEAFF.

This clonotype has a handful of counts. The gene calls are TRBV11-3 and TRBJ2-2; the match to TRBD1 covers 7 bases. The CDR3 extends over 14 amino acids. Germline-derived CDR1 and CDR2 are SGHNT and YENEEA. V shed 4 bases, J shed 7 bases, and the junction held 6 bases outside the gene matches. CDR3: CASSYGTADGELFF. The CDR3 DNA sequence: TGTGCCAGCAGCTACGGGACAGCCGACGGGGAGCTGTTTTTT.

This clonotype occurred a few times. V and J are TRBV3-1 and TRBJ2-1; D ambiguous. V shed 0 bases and J shed 7 bases, with 13 bases lying between them. Germline CDR1 and CDR2: LGHDT and YNNKEL (reference sequence). This CDR3 contains 15 residues. CDR3 loop: CASSQDPPQWNEQFF. CDR3 DNA: TGTGCCAGCAGCCAAGATCCCCCCCAGTGGAATGAGCAGTTCTTC.